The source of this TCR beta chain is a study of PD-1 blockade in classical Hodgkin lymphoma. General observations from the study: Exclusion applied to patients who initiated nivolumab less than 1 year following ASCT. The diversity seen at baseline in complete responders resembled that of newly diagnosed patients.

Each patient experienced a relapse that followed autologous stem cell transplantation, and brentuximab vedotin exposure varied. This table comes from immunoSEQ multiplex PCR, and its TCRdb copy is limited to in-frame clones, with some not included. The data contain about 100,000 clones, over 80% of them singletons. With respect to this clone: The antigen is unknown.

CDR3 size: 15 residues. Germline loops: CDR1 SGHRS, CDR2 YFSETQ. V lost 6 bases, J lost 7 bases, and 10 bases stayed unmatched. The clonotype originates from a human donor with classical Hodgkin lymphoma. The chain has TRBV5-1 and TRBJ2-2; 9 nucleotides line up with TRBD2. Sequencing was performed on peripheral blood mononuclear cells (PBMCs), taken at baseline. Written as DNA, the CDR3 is TGCGCCAGCACCCCCCAGACTAGCGGCAGCGGGGAGCTGTTTTTT. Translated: CASTPQTSGSGELFF.